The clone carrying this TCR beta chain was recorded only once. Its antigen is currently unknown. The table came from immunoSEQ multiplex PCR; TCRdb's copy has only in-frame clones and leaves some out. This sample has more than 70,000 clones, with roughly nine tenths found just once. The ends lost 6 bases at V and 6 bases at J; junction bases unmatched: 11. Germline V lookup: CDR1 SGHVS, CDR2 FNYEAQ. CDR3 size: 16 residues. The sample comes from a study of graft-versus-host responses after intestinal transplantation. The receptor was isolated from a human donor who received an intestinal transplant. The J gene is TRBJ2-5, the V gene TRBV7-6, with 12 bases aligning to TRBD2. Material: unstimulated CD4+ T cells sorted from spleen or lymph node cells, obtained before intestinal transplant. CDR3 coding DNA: TGTGCCAGCAGTCAAAGGGCTAGCGGGGGGGTACAGACCCAGTACTTC. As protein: CASSQRASGGVQTQYF.